The TCR beta chain described here comes from a study of T cell repertoires in cytomegalovirus infection. Study-wide background: Peptides in the study included HLA-C-restricted and HLA-B-restricted CMV epitopes. General observations from the study: The ex vivo response was dominated by HLA-C-restricted CMV-specific TCR beta clonotypes.

TCRdb called the reads again in MiXCR, with one record for every CDR3 protein. The table includes 300,000 to 400,000 distinct CDR3 sequences, 25% to 35% detected once. Many counts were recorded for this clonotype. What it binds is unknown. This CDR3 spans 15 amino acids. Germline-derived CDR1 and CDR2 are DFQATT and SNEGSKA (reference sequence). With 2 bases clipped from V and 2 bases from J, the junction kept 2 bases outside the gene matches. This chain joins TRBV20-1 and TRBJ2-6, with TRBD1 matching 8 bases. This material consisted of cultured PBMCs, taken from culture after CMV antigen stimulation. This sequence was found in a human donor in good health (CMV status not recorded). Some clones in this sample may be carry-over from other donors' samples. The CDR3 spells CSARTGGTGANVLTF. The CDR3 DNA is TGCAGTGCTAGAACAGGGGGTACTGGGGCCAACGTCCTGACTTTC.